This section outlines one T cell receptor (beta chain) sequence together with its context. Antigen: not known. This sample is drawn from a study of cytomegalovirus exposure and HLA in healthy donors. As for the study in general: Approximately 180 million T cells yielded 117 million unique TCR beta sequences in earlier analysis. Overall study findings and caveats: CMV serostatus was the only recorded immune exposure for donors. As was reported, the HLA-A and HLA-B alleles of most subjects were accurately predicted from TCR beta sequences.

Germline CDR1 and CDR2: SGHAT and FQNNGV. The V and J ends lost 3 bases and 6 bases respectively, with 11 bases between them. CDR3 length equals 13 residues. It was with 60 Vbeta and 13 Jbeta primers that the PCR ran. Assay used: immunoSEQ multiplex PCR; TCRdb lists only in-frame clones, some missing. Among 110,000 to 150,000 clones, roughly 81% were seen once, and the ten largest hold roughly 1.6%. This TCR derives from a female donor in good health and CMV-seronegative. The chain carries TRBV11-2 and TRBJ1-1; a possible D gene is TRBD1 (6 bases). Sequenced sample: PBMCs. For the CDR3, the DNA is TGTGCCAGCAGCTTTCAGGACAGACCTGAAGCTTTCTTT. Its translation: CASSFQDRPEAFF.